The 20 T cell receptor beta chains reported below all come from one sample, sequenced in a study of blood T cell repertoires in COVID-19. Repertoires were generated with immunoSEQ multiplex PCR, while TCRdb's copy carries only in-frame clones and drops some. This table has 140,000 to 150,000 clones, roughly 79% appearing once. The material sequenced was peripheral blood. These receptors were obtained from a human donor in a cohort sampled during active COVID-19.

The genes are TRBV28 and TRBJ1-2, with TRBD1 matching over 9 bases. CDR3 length: 13 residues. V lost 9 bases and J lost 4; bases outside the gene matches: 6. Germline CDR1 is MDHEN and CDR2 is SYDVKM. Here the CDR3 DNA reads TGTGCCAGTAGGACAGGGGCTCCCTATGGCTACACCTTC. Its translation: CASRTGAPYGYTF.

The gene calls are TRBV29-1 and TRBJ2-6; D may be TRBD1 (6 bases). The CDR3 totals 14 residues. The germline V gene encodes CDR1 SQVTM and CDR2 ANQGSEA. V was trimmed by 5 bases and J by 6 bases, leaving 14 bases between them. CDR3 bases: TGCAGCGTTCTGACAGGACGTCTGGCCAACGTCCTGACTTTC. It codes for CSVLTGRLANVLTF.

V usage is TRBV6-5 and J usage is TRBJ2-1, with D maybe TRBD1 (6 bases). The CDR3 totals 15 residues. V dropped 6 bases and J dropped 3 bases, with 15 bases sitting between them. Germline CDR1 reads MNHEY; CDR2 reads SVGAGI. CDR3 in amino acids: CASSPKGHLYNEQFF. The CDR3 nucleotides are TGTGCCAGCAGCCCAAAGGGACACCTCTACAATGAGCAGTTCTTC.

The chain joins TRBV7-2 to TRBJ2-5, with a tentative D call TRBD2 (6 bases). V was shortened by 3 bases and J by 1 base, with 15 bases between the two germline ends. The CDR3 totals 16 residues. The V gene's germline CDR1 is SGHTA and CDR2 FQGNSA. The CDR3 loop is CASSLRFGGSQETQYF. CDR3 DNA: TGTGCCAGCAGCTTGCGGTTTGGGGGGAGCCAAGAGACCCAGTACTTC.

DNA of the CDR3: TGTGCCACCAGCAGAGACAGGAATGGAAACACCATATATTTT. This sequence encodes CATSRDRNGNTIYF. The chain couples TRBV15 to TRBJ1-3; D gene uncertain. V lost 0 bases, J lost 3 bases, and 6 bases lay in between. Germline V gives CDR1 LNHNV, CDR2 YYDKDF (reference sequence). The CDR3 covers 14 residues.

The rearrangement joins TRBV6-6 to TRBJ2-3, with 9 bases fitting TRBD2. After removal of 5 bases from V and 2 bases from J, the junction contained 14 bases not matched to a gene. Germline V gene data show CDR1 as MNHNY and CDR2 as SVGAGI (reference sequence). The CDR3 extends over 18 amino acids. The CDR3 bases are TGTGCCAGCAGTCCAGGGGTCCTTAGCGGGAGACACACAGATACGCAGTATTTT. The encoded protein is CASSPGVLSGRHTDTQYF.

This clone was seen once. The chain couples TRBV11-2 to TRBJ1-2; 7 nucleotides agree with TRBD1. The CDR3 runs to 13 residues. V trimming: 4 bases; J trimming: 3 bases; junction bases outside the gene matches: 2. Germline CDR1 is SGHAT and CDR2 is FQNNGV. CDR3 region: CASSSDRHYGYTF. The CDR3 DNA reads TGTGCCAGCAGCTCGGACAGGCACTATGGCTACACCTTC. Together with reference TRBV11-2 and TRBJ1-2, the CDR3 gives the full variable domain: EAGVAQSPRYKIIEKRQSVAFWCNPISGHATLYWYQQILGQGPKLLIQFQNNGVVDDSQLPKDRFSAERLKGVDSTLKIQPAKLEDSAVYLCASSSDRHYGYTFGSGTRLTVV.

The chain combines TRBV5-1 with TRBJ2-1; 9 positions match TRBD2. The CDR3 is 17 residues long. Germline CDR1 is SGHRS and CDR2 is YFSETQ. V lost 6 bases to trimming and J lost 0 bases; unmatched junction nucleotides: 10. The CDR3 region has the DNA TGCGCCAGCAACCATCGGACTAGCGCGAGCTCCTACAATGAGCAGTTCTTC. It codes for CASNHRTSASSYNEQFF.

This rearrangement joins TRBV10-3 to TRBJ1-5, with 10 bases fitting TRBD1. CDR1 is ENHRY and CDR2 is SYGVKD in the germline V gene. Losses at the gene ends were 2 bases for V and 5 bases for J; bases not matched to a gene: 9. The CDR3 totals 17 residues. CDR3 residues: CAISEHPRTGGYQPQHF. The CDR3 DNA sequence: TGTGCCATCAGTGAGCACCCAAGGACAGGGGGGTATCAGCCCCAGCATTTT.

The rearrangement links TRBV7-9 to TRBJ2-7; TRBD1 matches at 8 bases. Germline V CDR1 and CDR2: SEHNR, FQNEAQ (reference sequence). Trimming took 5 bases from V and 2 from J; bases not matched to a gene: 14. The CDR3 contains 17 residues. CDR3 loop: CASSLPGRQGAAYEQYF. CDR3 DNA sequence: TGTGCCAGCAGCCTCCCCGGTCGGCAGGGGGCAGCCTACGAGCAGTACTTC.

The rearrangement joins TRBV5-1 to TRBJ2-1; 11 bases fit TRBD2. Trimming at V came to 4 bases and at J to 2 bases, leaving 5 bases not matched to a gene. The CDR3 contains 16 residues. Germline assignment: CDR1 SGHRS and CDR2 YFSETQ. CDR3 amino acids: CASSPLLAGAYNEQFF. CDR3 DNA: TGCGCCAGCAGCCCCCTACTAGCGGGGGCCTACAATGAGCAGTTCTTC.

The chain carries TRBV5-6 and TRBJ2-7; 10 nucleotides agree with TRBD2. The germline V gene encodes CDR1 SGHDT and CDR2 YYEEEE. The CDR3 is 16 amino acids. J lost 3 bases, V lost 0 bases, and 6 bases had no gene match. As DNA, the CDR3 is TGTGCCAGCAGCTTGGTAGGCCTAGCGGGAGACTACGAGCAGTACTTC. It translates to CASSLVGLAGDYEQYF.

This clone showed up just a few times. The chain uses TRBV6-5 and TRBJ2-7; 9 positions match TRBD2. V was pared by 6 bases and J by 2 bases, with 8 bases of the junction left unmatched. The germline gives CDR1 MNHEY, CDR2 SVGAGI. There are 15 residues in the CDR3. The DNA for the CDR3 is TGTGCCAGCAGCCGGAGCGGGAGGCTAGCCTACGAGCAGTACTTC. Protein: CASSRSGRLAYEQYF.

This clone is a singleton in its sample. The V gene is TRBV6-5, the J gene TRBJ2-7; the match to TRBD1 covers 8 bases. The junction had 5 bases not matched to a gene; V was cut back by 1 base and J by 6 bases. From germline, CDR1 is MNHEY and CDR2 SVGAGI. This CDR3 contains 14 residues. The CDR3 loop reads CASSYYRGSGEQYF. The CDR3 nucleotides are TGTGCCAGCAGTTACTACAGGGGGAGTGGCGAGCAGTACTTC.

The chain employs TRBV14 and TRBJ2-1; TRBD2 matches 12 bases. In germline, CDR1 is SGHDN, CDR2 FVKESK. Germline trimming cut 0 bases from V and 0 bases from J; bases unmatched to any gene: 9. The CDR3 length is 20 residues. This CDR3 reads CASSQDMGLAGPSSYNEQFF. Here the CDR3 DNA reads TGTGCCAGCAGCCAAGATATGGGACTAGCGGGCCCTTCCTCCTACAATGAGCAGTTCTTC.

This clone came up a few times. CDR3 nucleotides: TGTGCCATCAGTGCAACCGGGACTAGCGGGACTGATGAGCAGTTCTTC. It yields the protein CAISATGTSGTDEQFF. The V gene is TRBV10-3, the J gene TRBJ2-1, with 13 bases aligning to TRBD2. CDR1 and CDR2 from the germline V gene are ENHRY and SYGVKD. The CDR3 spans 16 residues. V shed 4 bases and J 8 bases; nucleotides not matched to a gene: 8.

This chain links TRBV7-2 with TRBJ2-6; D is unresolved. CDR3 length: 15 amino acids. V was pared by 5 bases and J by 1 base, with 9 bases between. The V gene's germline CDR1 is SGHTA and CDR2 FQGNSA. CDR3 in amino acids: CASSTQLSGANVLTF. The CDR3 DNA is TGTGCCAGCAGCACCCAACTATCTGGGGCCAACGTCCTGACTTTC.

As DNA, the CDR3 is TGTGCTAGTGGTTTGGACCCCGCTGCGGGATCCTACAATGAGCAGTTCTTC. This codes for CASGLDPAAGSYNEQFF. The chain has TRBV12-5 and TRBJ2-1; D is perhaps TRBD2 (6 bases). CDR3 length equals 17 residues. With 1 base removed from V and 1 base from J, the gap between germline ends came to 14 bases. Germline V CDR1 and CDR2: LGHNT, FRNRAP.

The CDR3 nucleotides read TGTGCCAGCAGCCAAGGGAGGGCAAACACCGGGGAGCTGTTTTTT. Translating it yields CASSQGRANTGELFF. J is TRBJ2-2 and V is TRBV3-1 (or the pseudogene TRBV3-2); D possibly corresponds to TRBD2 (6 bases). This CDR3 has 15 residues. In germline, CDR1 is LGHDT, CDR2 YNNKEL (reference sequence). Between the trimmed V and J ends, which lost 1 base and 2 bases, there was a span of 8 bases.

The chain employs TRBV6-5 and TRBJ2-3; D unresolved. Germline CDR1 is MNHEY and CDR2 is SVGAGI. The CDR3 spans 15 residues. Deletions cut 0 bases from V and 2 bases from J, with 9 bases between. The CDR3 region is CASSYSEPYTDTQYF. For the CDR3, the DNA is TGTGCCAGCAGTTACTCAGAGCCGTACACAGATACGCAGTATTTT.